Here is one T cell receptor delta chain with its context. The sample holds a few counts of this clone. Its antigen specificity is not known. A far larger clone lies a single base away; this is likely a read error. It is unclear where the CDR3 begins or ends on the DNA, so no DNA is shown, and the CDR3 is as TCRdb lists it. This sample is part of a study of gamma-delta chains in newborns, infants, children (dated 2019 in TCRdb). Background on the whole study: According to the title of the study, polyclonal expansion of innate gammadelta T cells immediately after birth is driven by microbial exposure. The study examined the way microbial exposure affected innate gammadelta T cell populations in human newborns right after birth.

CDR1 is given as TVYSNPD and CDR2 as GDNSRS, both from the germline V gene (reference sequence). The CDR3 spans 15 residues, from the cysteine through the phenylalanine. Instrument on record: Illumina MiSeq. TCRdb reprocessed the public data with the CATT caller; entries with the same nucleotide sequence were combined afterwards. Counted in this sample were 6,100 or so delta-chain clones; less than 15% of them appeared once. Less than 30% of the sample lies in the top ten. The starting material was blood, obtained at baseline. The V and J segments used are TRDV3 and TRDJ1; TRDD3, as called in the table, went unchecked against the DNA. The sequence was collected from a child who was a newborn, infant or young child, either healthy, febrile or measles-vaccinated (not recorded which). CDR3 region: CAFEGGIPHTDKLIF.